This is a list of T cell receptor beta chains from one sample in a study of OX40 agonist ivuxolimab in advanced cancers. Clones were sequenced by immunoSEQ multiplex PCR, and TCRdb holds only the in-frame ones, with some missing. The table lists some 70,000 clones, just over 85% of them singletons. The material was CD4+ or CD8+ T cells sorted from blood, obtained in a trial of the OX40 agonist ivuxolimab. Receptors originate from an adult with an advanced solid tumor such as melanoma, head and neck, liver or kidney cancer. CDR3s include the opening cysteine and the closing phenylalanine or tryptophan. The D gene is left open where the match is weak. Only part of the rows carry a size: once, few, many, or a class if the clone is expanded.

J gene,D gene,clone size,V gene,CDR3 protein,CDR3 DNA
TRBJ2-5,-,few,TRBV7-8,CASSSLTVQETQYF,TGTGCCAGCAGCTCCCTCACGGTTCAAGAGACCCAGTACTTC
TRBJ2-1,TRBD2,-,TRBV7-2,CASSISGGEHNEQFF,TGTGCCAGCAGCATTAGCGGGGGAGAGCACAATGAGCAGTTCTTC
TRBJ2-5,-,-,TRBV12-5,CASARDRETQYF,TGTGCTAGTGCTAGAGACAGGGAGACCCAGTACTTC
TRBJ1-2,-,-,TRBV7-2,CASSLGGSVGPRYGYTF,TGTGCCAGCAGCTTAGGTGGGTCTGTGGGCCCTCGCTATGGCTACACCTTC
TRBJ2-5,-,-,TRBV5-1,CASSLTGGTAYQETQYF,TGCGCCAGCAGCTTAACCGGCGGGACGGCGTACCAAGAGACCCAGTACTTC
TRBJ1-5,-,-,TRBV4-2,CASSQELSENQPQHF,TGTGCCAGCAGCCAAGAGTTGTCAGAAAATCAGCCCCAGCATTTT
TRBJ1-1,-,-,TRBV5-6,CASSWTATNTEAFF,TGTGCCAGCAGCTGGACCGCTACGAACACTGAAGCTTTCTTT
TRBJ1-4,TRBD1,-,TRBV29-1,CSVHRGRYEKLFF,TGCAGCGTTCACAGGGGGCGGTATGAAAAACTGTTTTTT
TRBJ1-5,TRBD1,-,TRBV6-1,CASNSRQGNQPQHF,TGTGCCAGCAACTCCCGACAGGGGAATCAGCCCCAGCATTTT
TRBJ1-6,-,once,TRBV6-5,CASSYLGDHSPLHF,TGTGCCAGCAGTTACCTGGGGGATCATTCACCCCTCCACTTT
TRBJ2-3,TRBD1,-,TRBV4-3,CASSQRTGVIDTQYF,TGCGCCAGCAGCCAACGGACAGGGGTAATAGATACGCAGTATTTT
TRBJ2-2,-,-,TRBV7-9,CASSLIGTGELFF,TGTGCCAGCAGCTTAATCGGTACCGGGGAGCTGTTTTTT
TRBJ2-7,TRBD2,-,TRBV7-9,CASSIISGAGGEQYF,TGTGCCAGCAGCATAATCAGCGGGGCTGGTGGCGAGCAGTACTTC
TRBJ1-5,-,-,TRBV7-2,CASSFKGGSNQPQHF,TGTGCCAGCAGCTTCAAGGGAGGTAGCAATCAGCCCCAGCATTTT
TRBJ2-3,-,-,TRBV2,CASAYLGSGRSSTDTQYF,TGTGCCAGCGCCTACCTTGGATCGGGACGATCTAGCACAGATACGCAGTATTTT
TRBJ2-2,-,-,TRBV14,CASSQVGGTLRTGELFF,TGTGCCAGCAGCCAAGTAGGCGGGACTCTTCGAACCGGGGAGCTGTTTTTT
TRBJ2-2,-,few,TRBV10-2,CASRAPPGSGELFF,TGCGCCAGCCGAGCCCCCCCCGGATCCGGGGAGCTGTTTTTT
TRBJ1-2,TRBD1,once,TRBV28,CASTRGQALYGYTF,TGTGCCAGCACCAGGGGGCAGGCTCTCTATGGCTACACCTTC
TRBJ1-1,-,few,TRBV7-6,CASSLSTGSWNTEAFF,TGTGCCAGCAGCTTATCGACAGGAAGTTGGAACACTGAAGCTTTCTTT
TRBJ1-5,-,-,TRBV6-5,CASSLRGDSNQPQHF,TGTGCCAGCAGTCTAAGGGGGGACAGCAATCAGCCCCAGCATTTT
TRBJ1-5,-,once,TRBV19,CASSLAWQQDQPQHF,TGTGCCAGTAGTCTCGCGTGGCAGCAGGATCAGCCCCAGCATTTT
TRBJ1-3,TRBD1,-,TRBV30,CAWSQGAGNTIYF,TGTGCCTGGAGCCAGGGGGCTGGAAACACCATATATTTT
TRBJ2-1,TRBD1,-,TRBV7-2,CASSGDRANEQFF,TGTGCCAGCAGCGGCGACAGGGCGAATGAGCAGTTCTTC
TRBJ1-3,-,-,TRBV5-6,CASSTTRDKGNTIYF,TGTGCCAGCAGCACGACCCGGGACAAAGGAAACACCATATATTTT
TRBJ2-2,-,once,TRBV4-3,CASSQVQGRKDTGELFF,TGCGCCAGCAGCCAAGTACAGGGGAGGAAGGACACCGGGGAGCTGTTTTTT
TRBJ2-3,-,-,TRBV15,CATSRQQGTTDTQYF,TGTGCCACCAGCAGACAACAGGGAACTACAGATACGCAGTATTTT
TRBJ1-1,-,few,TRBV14,CASSQDVGYTEAFF,TGTGCCAGCAGCCAAGATGTGGGGTACACTGAAGCTTTCTTT
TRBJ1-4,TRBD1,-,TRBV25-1,CASSEWDSGKLFF,TGTGCCAGCAGTGAATGGGACAGTGGAAAACTGTTTTTT
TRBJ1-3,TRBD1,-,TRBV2,CASLTGEGNTIYF,TGTGCCAGTCTAACAGGGGAAGGAAACACCATATATTTT
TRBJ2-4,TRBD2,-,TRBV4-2,CASSQKLAGDLAKNIQYF,TGTGCCAGCAGCCAGAAACTAGCGGGGGACCTAGCCAAAAACATTCAGTACTTC
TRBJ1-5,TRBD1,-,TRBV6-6,CATSGQGRNQPQHF,TGTGCCACTTCAGGACAGGGCCGCAATCAGCCCCAGCATTTT
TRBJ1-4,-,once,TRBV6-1,CASILQGVNEKLFF,TGTGCCAGCATTTTACAGGGTGTTAATGAAAAACTGTTTTTT
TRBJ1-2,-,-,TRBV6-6,CASSSTGGPYGYTF,TGTGCCAGCAGTTCAACAGGTGGGCCCTATGGCTACACCTTC
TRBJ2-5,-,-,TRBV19,CASSTQGGKTQYF,TGTGCCAGTAGTACCCAGGGGGGAAAGACCCAGTACTTC
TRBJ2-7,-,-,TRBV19,CASSPEPGTSSAEQYF,TGTGCCAGTAGTCCGGAACCCGGGACATCCTCGGCCGAGCAGTACTTC